These 21 T cell receptor gamma chains came from one sample sequenced in a study of γδ T cells in repeated Plasmodium falciparum infection. Gammadelta T cells were flow-sorted from PBMC into Vgamma9/Vdelta2+ and Vdelta2-negative populations for bulk analysis. TCRdb redid clone calling on the multiplex PCR reads using CATT. The sample consists of tens of thousands of gamma-chain clones, around 3% of them appearing once. Sequenced sample: gamma-delta T cells from blood. These TCRs come from a pool of human donors (malaria-infected and uninfected, not separated).

This clone was recorded a few times. The translation of this DNA and the TCRdb protein of a much larger clone differ at residue 16, probably owing to a read error; the protein shown here is translated from the DNA. V gene TRGV9 combines with J gene TRGJP. TCRdb does not report a J gene; here it was assigned by matching the DNA to germline references. Germline CDR1 GITISATS, CDR2 ISYDGTV (reference sequence). The CDR3 spans 19 residues. The CDR3 nucleotides read TGTGCCTTGTGGGAGGTGCGCGTGGGCCAAGAGTTGGGCAAAAAAGTCAAGGTATTT. Translated, it gives CALWEVRVGQELGKKVKVF.

This clone turned up a few times. The likely explanation is a read error, given a far larger clone one base away. In the same sample, other DNA sequences code for this CDR3. The V gene was identified as TRGV9, while no J gene was called. Germline V gives CDR1 GITISATS, CDR2 ISYDGTV (reference sequence). This CDR3 is 17 amino acids long. The CDR3 is CALWEVQGEGKYYKKLF. The CDR3 coding sequence is TGTGCCTTGTGGGAGGTGCAAGGGGAAGGAAAATATTATAAGAAACTCTTC.

This clone was seen a few times. A read error likely explains why the TCRdb protein, taken from a much larger clone, differs from this DNA's translation at residue 10; the protein shown is translated from the DNA. CDR3: CATWDGLTHCKKLF. The CDR3 bases are TGTGCCACCTGGGACGGATTAACGCATTGTAAGAAACTCTTT. This chain links TRGV2 with TRGJ1 or TRGJ2. TCRdb records no J gene; here it was assigned by comparing the DNA to germline. CDR1 and CDR2 from the germline V gene are EGSNGY and YDSYNSKV. The CDR3 spans 14 residues. V trimming: 1 base; J trimming: 9 bases; junction bases outside the gene matches: 12.

This clone was seen only a few times. A far larger clone lies a single base away; this is likely a read error. For the V gene the call is TRGV5; the J gene has no call. This CDR3 comprises 14 residues. Germline CDR1 and CDR2: VINAFY and YDVSNSKD. The CDR3 spells CATWDRRVRYKKLF. CDR3 DNA sequence: TGTGCCACCTGGGACAGGCGTGTTAGGTATAAGAAACTCTTC.

This clone was seen a handful of times. TCRdb's listed protein matches a much larger clone and diverges from this DNA's translation at residue 6, likely through a read error; the protein shown comes from the DNA. This rearrangement joins TRGV4 to TRGJ1 or TRGJ2. No J gene was available from TCRdb, and it was assigned here by a germline match of the DNA. CDR1 and CDR2 from the germline V gene are EGSTGY and YDSYTSSV. The CDR3 length is 14 residues. The V and J ends lost 3 bases and 6 bases, in that order; junction bases with no gene match: 11. The CDR3, as DNA: TGTGCCACCTGGGATACAGTTTCCGGTTATAAGAAACTCTTT. Translating it yields CATWDTVSGYKKLF.

This clone was counted at least ten times. TCRdb's protein for this DNA is that of a much larger clone and differs from the translation at residue 8, likely a read error; the protein shown is the DNA translation. The chain recombines TRGV9 with TRGJP. No J gene was available from TCRdb, and it was assigned here by a germline match of the DNA. In germline, CDR1 is GITISATS, CDR2 ISYDGTV (reference sequence). V trimming: 0 bases; J trimming: 4 bases; junction bases outside the gene matches: 6. The CDR3 sequence is 18 residues long. This CDR3 reads CALWEVGPQELGKKIKVF. CDR3 sequence (DNA): TGTGCCTTGTGGGAGGTGGGCCCTCAAGAGTTGGGCAAAAAAATCAAGGTATTT.

This clone was seen a handful of times. The protein in TCRdb stems from a much larger clone and differs at residue 5 from this DNA's translation, likely a read error; here the protein is translated from the DNA. The chain links TRGV9 to TRGJP1. Germline V gene data show CDR1 as GITISATS and CDR2 as ISYDGTV (reference sequence). The CDR3 runs 14 residues. The CDR3 DNA follows: TGTGCCTTGTGGGGGGTGCCGCCCCGTTGGTTCAAGATATTT. Protein sequence: CALWGVPPRWFKIF.

Concerning this clone itself: The protein held in TCRdb is that of a much larger clone and does not match this DNA's translation at residue 4, likely because of a read error; the protein shown is translated from the DNA. The chain uses TRGV9 and TRGJ1 or TRGJ2. As TCRdb names no J gene, one was assigned here on the basis of a DNA match to germline. The CDR3 totals 13 residues. The germline V gene has CDR1 GITISATS and CDR2 ISYDGTV (reference sequence). After removal of 9 bases from V and 2 bases from J, the junction contained 10 bases not matched to a gene. Here the CDR3 DNA reads TGTGCCTTGCGGCGATGGGATTATTATAAGAAACTCTTT. Protein sequence: CALRRWDYYKKLF.

This clone was picked up many times. TCRdb's protein for this DNA is that of a much larger clone and differs from the translation at residue 4, likely a read error; the protein shown is the DNA translation. The rearrangement uses TRGV9 and TRGJP. The CDR3 is made up of 13 amino acids. The trim removed 8 bases at V and 7 bases at J, leaving 2 bases unmatched. The germline gives CDR1 GITISATS, CDR2 ISYDGTV (reference sequence). The CDR3: CALFELGKKIKVF. DNA of the CDR3: TGTGCCTTGTTCGAGTTGGGCAAAAAAATCAAGGTATTT.

Comment on this clone: TCRdb shows a much larger clone's protein in place of this DNA's translation, and the two differ at residue 8, likely through a read error; the protein shown is translated from the DNA. The chain employs TRGV9 and TRGJ1 or TRGJ2. TCRdb gives no J gene; it was assigned here by matching the DNA to germline. The germline V gene encodes CDR1 GITISATS and CDR2 ISYDGTV (reference sequence). The J segment lost 3 bases and the V segment lost 5 bases, leaving 10 bases of the junction unmatched. CDR3 length: 14 residues. In DNA, the CDR3 is TGTGCCTTGTGGGGTCCGCGGGGTTATTATAAGAAACTCTTT. Translating gives CALWGPRGYYKKLF.

This clone was counted a single time. A junction end diverges from the germline sequence, so it may reflect a read error. This chain links TRGV9 with TRGJP. In the absence of a J gene in TCRdb, the DNA was matched to germline to assign it here. Germline V gene data show CDR1 as GITISATS and CDR2 as ISYDGTV (reference sequence). This CDR3 comprises 17 residues. As DNA, the CDR3 is TGTGCCTTGTGGGACCTTTCGCAAGAGTTTGGCAAAAAAATCAAGGTATTT. Translated: CALWDLSQEFGKKIKVF.

In this sample, this clone turned up many times. The TCRdb protein, from a much larger clone, departs from this DNA's translation at residue 5, likely by read error; the protein shown derives from the DNA. No J gene was named, though the V gene is TRGV9. Germline V lookup: CDR1 GITISATS, CDR2 ISYDGTV (reference sequence). This CDR3 spans 13 amino acids. CDR3 loop: CALWGVPPAIGLF. CDR3 nucleotide sequence: TGTGCCTTGTGGGGGGTGCCGCCCGCGATTGGTCTCTTT.

This clone was counted at least ten times. This chain connects TRGV2 to TRGJ1 or TRGJ2. CDR3 size: 14 residues. Germline lookup yields CDR1 EGSNGY and CDR2 YDSYNSKV. J lost 3 bases, V lost 0 bases, and 5 bases had no gene match. This chain's CDR3 is CATWDGDSYYKKLF. CDR3 sequence (DNA): TGTGCCACCTGGGACGGGGATAGTTATTATAAGAAACTCTTT.

A note on this clone: TCRdb assigns this DNA the protein of a much larger clone, which departs from its translation at residue 9; this likely reflects a read error, and the protein shown comes from translating the DNA. The chain uses TRGV9 and TRGJ1 or TRGJ2. No J gene is reported in TCRdb; it was inferred here by comparing the DNA with germline. J gave up 8 bases and V 2 bases, and 9 bases lay outside the gene matches. Germline V gene data show CDR1 as GITISATS and CDR2 as ISYDGTV (reference sequence). CDR3 length: 13 residues. The CDR3: CALWEATYHKKLF. CDR3 DNA sequence: TGTGCCTTGTGGGAGGCTACCTATCATAAGAAACTCTTT.

This clone was observed many times. With only one base between it and a far larger clone, this is likely a read error. The sample holds other DNA sequences that translate to the same CDR3. The chain combines TRGV9 with TRGJP. CDR1 is GITISATS and CDR2 is ISYDGTV in the germline V gene (reference sequence). This CDR3 region has 17 residues. The CDR3 sequence is CALWEGKQELGKKIKVF. CDR3 bases: TGTGCCTTGTGGGAAGGAAAACAAGAGTTGGGCAAAAAGATCAAGGTATTT.

This clone has more than one count but fewer than ten. TCRdb assigns this DNA the protein of a much larger clone, which departs from its translation at residue 6; this likely reflects a read error, and the protein shown comes from translating the DNA. The chain carries TRGV9 and TRGJ1 or TRGJ2. No J segment appears in TCRdb, so it was assigned here by matching the sequence to germline. The CDR3 has 15 residues. Unmatched junction bases numbered 8, after V lost 3 bases and J lost 0 bases. Germline values: CDR1 GITISATS, CDR2 ISYDGTV (reference sequence). The CDR3 loop is CALWETPKNYYKKLF. CDR3 DNA sequence: TGTGCCTTGTGGGAGACTCCGAAGAATTATTATAAGAAACTCTTT.

This clone showed up many times. Other DNA sequences within the sample encode an identical CDR3. The CDR3 spells CATWAPWYKKLF. The DNA for the CDR3 is TGTGCCACCTGGGCCCCTTGGTATAAGAAACTCTTT. The V call is TRGV4, the J call TRGJ1 or TRGJ2. Germline values: CDR1 EGSTGY, CDR2 YDSYTSSV. The trim removed 5 bases at V and 7 bases at J, leaving 8 bases unmatched. The CDR3 consists of 12 residues.

About this clone itself: TCRdb has a much larger clone's protein, which differs at residue 8 from the translation of this DNA, likely because of a read error; what is shown is the protein translated from the DNA. The chain combines TRGV9 with TRGJ1 or TRGJ2. The J gene, not given by TCRdb, was assigned here from a germline match of the nucleotide sequence. This CDR3 region has 17 residues. The germline V gene has CDR1 GITISATS and CDR2 ISYDGTV (reference sequence). Germline trimming cut 3 bases from V and 0 bases from J; bases unmatched to any gene: 14. CDR3 region: CALWEFPVSENYYKKLF. The CDR3 coding sequence is TGTGCCTTGTGGGAGTTTCCGGTGTCTGAGAATTATTATAAGAAACTCTTT.

There are a few counts of this clone. TCRdb records a much larger clone's protein for this DNA, with a difference at residue 3 that likely arises from a read error; the protein given is the translation of the DNA. The V gene is TRGV2, the J gene TRGJ1 or TRGJ2. Germline V gives CDR1 EGSNGY, CDR2 YDSYNSKV. The length of the CDR3 is 14 residues. CDR3 sequence reads: CAPWDAYVKGFQLF. The CDR3 DNA follows: TGTGCCCCCTGGGACGCATACGTTAAAGGCTTTCAGCTCTTT.

This clone was detected only a few times. With a far larger clone one base away, a read error is the likely cause. Other DNA sequences in the same sample also yield this CDR3. The rearrangement uses TRGV9 and TRGJ1 or TRGJ2. Matching the DNA to germline supplied the J gene, which TCRdb does not give. The CDR3 runs 15 residues. Germline V gives CDR1 GITISATS, CDR2 ISYDGTV (reference sequence). V gave up 0 bases and J gave up 8 bases; unmatched junction bases: 13. CDR3 in amino acids: CALWEVRGREDKKLF. The CDR3 DNA sequence: TGTGCCTTGTGGGAGGTGCGAGGAAGGGAGGATAAGAAACTCTTT.

The table lists this clone with many counts. DNA and listed protein disagree at residue 8, so the protein shown here was translated from the DNA. The chain links TRGV5 to TRGJP1. TCRdb records no J gene; here it was assigned by comparing the DNA to germline. Germline assignment: CDR1 VINAFY and CDR2 YDVSNSKD. After removal of 0 bases from V and 3 bases from J, the junction contained 4 bases not matched to a gene. CDR3 length: 15 residues. CDR3 in DNA: TGTGCCACCTGGGACAGGCCGGCCACTGGTTGGTTCAAGATATTT. This gives the protein CATWDRPATGWFKIF.